A single TCR beta chain is shown here with its context. This specimen comes from a study of PD-L1 blockade in urothelial cancer. The time point: pretreatment peripheral blood. This CDR3 has 17 residues. Some clones are missing from TCRdb's copy, which holds only in-frame ones; the method was immunoSEQ multiplex PCR. Of fewer than 50,000 clones listed, 80% to 90% are singletons. This chain uses TRBV21-1 with TRBJ1-1; whether TRBD1, the table's D call, matches the DNA was not checked. TRBV21-1 is flagged as a pseudogene. The clonotype originates from a man between 65 and 79 years old with urothelial cancer. The starting material was PBMCs, obtained around atezolizumab (anti-PD-L1) treatment. CDR3: CASSPCPRTPSNTEAFF. CDR3 DNA: TGTGCCAGCAGCCCTTGCCCCAGGACACCTTCGAACACTGAAGCTTTCTTT.